Following are 20 T cell receptor beta chains from one sample sequenced in a study of T cell responses to AZD1222 COVID-19 vaccine. Profiling relied on immunoSEQ multiplex PCR, and the TCRdb table lists in-frame clones only, not all of them. The top ten hold around 4.5% of the sample, which has tens of thousands of clones, approximately 92% seen once. Sequenced material: peripheral blood, taken 28 days after the second AZD1222 dose. These receptors came from an adult who received the AZD1222 COVID-19 vaccine.

The chain's CDR3 is CASSTYRGVNTEAFF. CDR3 sequence (DNA): TGTGCCAGTAGTACGTACCGGGGAGTGAACACTGAAGCTTTCTTT. This chain links TRBV19 with TRBJ1-1; D unresolved. The CDR3 spans 15 residues. Germline V gives CDR1 LNHDA, CDR2 SQIVND (reference sequence). V dropped 4 bases and J dropped 0 bases, with 12 bases sitting between them. The full variable domain, completed using reference TRBV19 and TRBJ1-1, is DGGITQSPKYLFRKEGQNVTLSCEQNLNHDAMYWYRQDPGQGLRLIYYSQIVNDFQKGDIAEGYSVSREKKESFPLTVTSAQKNPTAFYLCASSTYRGVNTEAFFGQGTRLTVV.

The V call is TRBV11-3, the J call TRBJ2-3, with no clear D. The germline CDR1 and CDR2 sequences are SGHNT and YENEEA. The CDR3 runs to 14 residues. The germline V and J ends were trimmed by 3 bases and 4 bases, with 11 bases remaining between them. In DNA form, the CDR3 reads TGTGCCAGCAGCTTGAGTCCTCCCGCAGATACGCAGTATTTT. Its translation: CASSLSPPADTQYF.

The rearrangement joins TRBV7-6 to TRBJ2-7, with 8 positions matching TRBD1. CDR3 length: 13 amino acids. Germline CDR1 is SGHVS and CDR2 is FNYEAQ. With 2 bases clipped from V and 5 bases from J, the junction kept 2 bases outside the gene matches. CDR3 DNA sequence: TGTGCCAGCAGCTTACCGGACAGGGACGAGCAGTACTTC. As protein: CASSLPDRDEQYF. The full variable domain, in which reference TRBV7-6 and TRBJ2-7 provide the parts outside the CDR3, is GAGVSQSPRYKVTKRGQDVALRCDPISGHVSLYWYRQALGQGPEFLTYFNYEAQQDKSGLPNDRFSAERPEGSISTLTIQRTEQRDSAMYRCASSLPDRDEQYFGPGTRLTVT.

V is TRBV11-2 and J is TRBJ2-1; the D is unclear. Trimming pared 1 base from V and 10 bases from J, leaving 11 bases between. Germline values: CDR1 SGHAT, CDR2 FQNNGV. The CDR3 is 13 amino acids. Here the CDR3 DNA reads TGTGCCAGCAGCTTAGCGAGGCCCTCGGAGCAGTTCTTC. This encodes CASSLARPSEQFF.

The chain joins TRBV10-3 to TRBJ2-2; 10 positions match TRBD2. V was pared by 11 bases and J by 4 bases, with 10 bases of the junction left unmatched. The CDR3 sequence is 15 residues long. CDR1 is ENHRY and CDR2 is SYGVKD in the germline V gene. This CDR3 reads CAALPSGSGTGELFF. Written as DNA, the CDR3 is TGTGCCGCCTTACCTAGCGGGAGTGGCACCGGGGAGCTGTTTTTT.

V is TRBV18 and J is TRBJ2-7; D uncertain. The CDR3 is made up of 14 amino acids. V was cut by 0 bases and J by 3 bases, with 9 bases left in between. Germline CDR1 is KGHSH and CDR2 is LQKENI. CDR3 DNA sequence: TGTGCCAGCTCACCACCGTACTCCATCTACGAGCAGTACTTC. It translates to CASSPPYSIYEQYF. Full variable domain (rest looked up from reference TRBV18 and TRBJ2-7): NAGVMQNPRHLVRRRGQEARLRCSPMKGHSHVYWYRQLPEEGLKFMVYLQKENIIDESGMPKERFSAEFPKEGPSILRIQQVVRGDSAAYFCASSPPYSIYEQYFGPGTRLTVT.

This clone has a single count. Here the CDR3 DNA reads TGTGCCAGCACCTCCGGGACAGGGGGCAGTGGCTACACCTTC. This sequence encodes CASTSGTGGSGYTF. The chain recombines TRBV6-4 with TRBJ1-2; 12 bases line up with TRBD1. Germline loops: CDR1 MRHNA, CDR2 SNTAGT. The CDR3 extends over 14 amino acids. V shed 7 bases, J shed 7 bases, and the junction held 7 bases outside the gene matches.

This rearrangement joins TRBV5-6 to TRBJ1-1; D uncertain. V was cut by 0 bases and J by 0 bases, with 9 bases left in between. The CDR3 has 15 amino acids. CDR1 is SGHDT, CDR2 YYEEEE, per germline. As DNA, the CDR3 is TGTGCCAGCAGCTTGGATCCAGCTTTGAACACTGAAGCTTTCTTT. Amino acid sequence: CASSLDPALNTEAFF. Complete variable domain (other parts from reference TRBV5-6 and TRBJ1-1): DAGVTQSPTHLIKTRGQQVTLRCSPKSGHDTVSWYQQALGQGPQFIFQYYEEEERQRGNFPDRFSGHQFPNYSSELNVNALLLGDSALYLCASSLDPALNTEAFFGQGTRLTVV.

This clone was found a few times. This rearrangement joins TRBV28 to TRBJ2-7, with TRBD1 matching 9 bases. Germline CDR1 reads MDHEN; CDR2 reads SYDVKM. The CDR3 sequence is 12 residues long. The J segment lost 9 bases and the V segment lost 9 bases, leaving 9 bases of the junction unmatched. The CDR3: CASLGDRAGQYF. The CDR3 nucleotides are TGTGCCAGTTTGGGGGACAGGGCAGGGCAGTACTTC.

The chain employs TRBV5-1 and TRBJ2-2, with D maybe TRBD2 (5 bases). CDR3 length: 16 amino acids. V lost 2 bases and J lost 0, with 11 bases in between. The germline gives CDR1 SGHRS, CDR2 YFSETQ. This CDR3 reads CASSFSGNTNTGELFF. CDR3 sequence (DNA): TGCGCCAGCAGCTTCAGCGGAAATACGAACACCGGGGAGCTGTTTTTT.

The rearrangement joins TRBV9 to TRBJ2-2, with 9 bases identical to TRBD2. The CDR3 loop spans 17 amino acids. Germline V gene sequence: CDR1 SGDLS, CDR2 YYNGEE. V dropped 3 bases and J dropped 6; count of bases not matched to a gene: 12. Written as DNA, the CDR3 is TGTGCCAGCAGCGCCCCTGTGGGGGGCGGGAGGGCCGGGGAGCTGTTTTTT. Amino acids: CASSAPVGGGRAGELFF.

The chain carries TRBV7-3 and TRBJ2-3; 10 bases map to TRBD1. Germline V gene data show CDR1 as SGHTA and CDR2 as FQGTGA. Losses at the gene ends were 1 base for V and 0 bases for J; bases not matched to a gene: 7. This CDR3 spans 18 amino acids. The CDR3 reads CASSLIGTGVRSTDTQYF. The DNA of the CDR3 is TGTGCCAGCAGCTTAATTGGGACAGGGGTGAGGAGCACAGATACGCAGTATTTT.

The V and J genes are TRBV10-3 and TRBJ1-5; D is undetermined. The germline V gene has CDR1 ENHRY and CDR2 SYGVKD. This CDR3 has 13 residues. Trimming stripped 6 bases from V and 4 bases from J, with 10 bases between. CDR3 in DNA: TGTGCCATCAGCCCTTATATGAATCAGCCCCAGCATTTT. Its translation: CAISPYMNQPQHF.

The chain has TRBV27 and TRBJ2-7; D remains unclear. V was cut by 3 bases and J by 5 bases, with 14 bases left in between. Germline-derived CDR1 and CDR2 are MNHEY and SMNVEV (reference sequence). The CDR3 runs to 14 residues. The CDR3 loop reads CASSLLDSIHEQYF. The CDR3, as DNA: TGTGCCAGCAGTTTGCTAGACTCGATCCACGAGCAGTACTTC.

The V gene is TRBV5-4, the J gene TRBJ1-1, with D unresolved. CDR3 length: 16 residues. V lost 0 bases to trimming and J lost 3 bases, with 15 bases between them. Germline V CDR1 and CDR2: SGHNT, YYREEE (reference sequence). This CDR3 reads CASSLDRTRTDTEAFF. The CDR3 nucleotides are TGTGCCAGCAGCTTGGACAGAACAAGAACGGACACTGAAGCTTTCTTT.

This clone showed up just once. The V and J genes are TRBV12-3 or TRBV12-4 and TRBJ2-7; 9 positions agree with TRBD1. This CDR3 is built from 13 residues. With 8 bases clipped from V and 3 bases from J, the junction kept 5 bases outside the gene matches. The CDR3 protein is CASRQGDIYEQYF. DNA of the CDR3: TGTGCCAGCCGACAGGGGGATATCTACGAGCAGTACTTC.

V is TRBV27 and J is TRBJ1-2; TRBD1 might be the D (5 bases). Deletions cut 3 bases from V and 1 base from J, with 15 bases between. The germline V gene has CDR1 MNHEY and CDR2 SMNVEV (reference sequence). The CDR3 sequence is 16 residues long. The CDR3 bases are TGTGCCAGCAGTTTCGTCGGGGCCACCAATAACTATGGCTACACCTTC. This gives the protein CASSFVGATNNYGYTF.

The chain couples TRBV4-3 to TRBJ2-7; 10 nucleotides line up with TRBD1. V lost 3 bases, J lost 4 bases, and 3 bases stayed unmatched. The CDR3 has 14 amino acids. CDR1 and CDR2 from the germline V gene are LGHNA and YSLEER. This CDR3 reads CASSHRDRGYEQYF. CDR3 DNA: TGCGCCAGCAGCCACAGGGACAGGGGATACGAGCAGTACTTC.

The J gene is TRBJ2-2, the V gene TRBV6-6, with TRBD2 matching over 15 bases. Trimming removed 5 bases from V and 6 bases from J; junction bases left unmatched: 10. The CDR3 extends over 18 amino acids. Germline V lookup: CDR1 MNHNY, CDR2 SVGAGI (reference sequence). CDR3: CASSRPGLAGGVAGELFF. CDR3 nucleotide sequence: TGTGCCAGCAGTCGACCGGGACTAGCGGGAGGAGTCGCCGGGGAGCTGTTTTTT.

The table lists this clone with a count of one. DNA for the CDR3: TGTGCCAGCAGCCAAGCTAACTATGGCTACACCTTC. This translates into CASSQANYGYTF. V and J are TRBV14 and TRBJ1-2; D not certain. Germline CDR1 reads SGHDN; CDR2 reads FVKESK. Trimming pared 1 base from V and 0 bases from J, leaving 0 bases between. The CDR3 consists of 12 residues.